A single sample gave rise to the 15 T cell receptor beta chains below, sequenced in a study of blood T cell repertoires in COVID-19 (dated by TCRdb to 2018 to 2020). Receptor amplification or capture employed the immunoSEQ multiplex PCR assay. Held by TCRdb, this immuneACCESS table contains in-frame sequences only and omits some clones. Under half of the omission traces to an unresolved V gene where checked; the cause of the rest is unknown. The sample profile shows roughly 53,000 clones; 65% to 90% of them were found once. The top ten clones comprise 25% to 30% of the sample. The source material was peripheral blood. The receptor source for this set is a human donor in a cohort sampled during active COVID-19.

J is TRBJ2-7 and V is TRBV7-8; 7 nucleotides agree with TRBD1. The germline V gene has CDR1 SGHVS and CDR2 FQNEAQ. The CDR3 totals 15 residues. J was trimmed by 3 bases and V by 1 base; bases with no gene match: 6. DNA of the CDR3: TGTGCCAGCAGCTTAGGCCGGACAGGAAACTACGAGCAGTACTTC. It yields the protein CASSLGRTGNYEQYF.

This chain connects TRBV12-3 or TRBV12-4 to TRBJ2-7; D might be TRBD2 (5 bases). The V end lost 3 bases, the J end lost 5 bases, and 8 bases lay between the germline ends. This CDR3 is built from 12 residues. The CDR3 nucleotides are TGTGCCAGCAGTTTGGGAGCGCACGAGCAGTACTTC. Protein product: CASSLGAHEQYF.

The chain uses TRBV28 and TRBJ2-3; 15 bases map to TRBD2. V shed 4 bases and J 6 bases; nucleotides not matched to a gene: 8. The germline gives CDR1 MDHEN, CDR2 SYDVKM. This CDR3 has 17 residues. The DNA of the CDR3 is TGTGCCAGCAGTTCACGGACTAGCGGGAGGGCGGGGGATACGCAGTATTTT. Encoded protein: CASSSRTSGRAGDTQYF.

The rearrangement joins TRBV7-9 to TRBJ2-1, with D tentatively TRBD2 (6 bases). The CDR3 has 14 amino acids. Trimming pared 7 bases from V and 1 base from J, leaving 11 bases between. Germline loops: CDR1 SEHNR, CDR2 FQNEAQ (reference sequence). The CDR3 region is CASIRGTSYNEQFF. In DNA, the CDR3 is TGTGCCAGCATCAGAGGGACTTCCTACAATGAGCAGTTCTTC.

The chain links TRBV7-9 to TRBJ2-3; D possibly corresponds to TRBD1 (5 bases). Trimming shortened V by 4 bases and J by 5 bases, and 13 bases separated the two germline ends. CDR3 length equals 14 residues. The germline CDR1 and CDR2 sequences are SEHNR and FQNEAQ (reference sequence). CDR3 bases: TGTGCCAGCAGCTCCTCCTTGGGGCGAGATACGCAGTATTTT. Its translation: CASSSSLGRDTQYF.

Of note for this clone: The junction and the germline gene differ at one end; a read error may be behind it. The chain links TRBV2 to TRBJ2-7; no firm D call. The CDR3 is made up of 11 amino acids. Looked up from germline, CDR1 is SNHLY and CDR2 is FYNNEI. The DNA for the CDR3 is TGTGCCAGCAGTGAAGATTGGGCCCGGTTCTTC. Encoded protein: CASSEDWARFF.

The chain's CDR3 is CASSLYGLAGKELFF. The DNA for the CDR3 is TGTGCCAGCAGCCTCTATGGACTAGCGGGAAAGGAGCTGTTTTTT. The rearrangement joins TRBV6-5 to TRBJ2-2, with 12 bases identical to TRBD2. CDR1 is MNHEY, CDR2 SVGAGI, per germline. The CDR3 consists of 15 residues. With V trimmed by 6 bases and J by 10 bases, 9 bases remained unmatched.

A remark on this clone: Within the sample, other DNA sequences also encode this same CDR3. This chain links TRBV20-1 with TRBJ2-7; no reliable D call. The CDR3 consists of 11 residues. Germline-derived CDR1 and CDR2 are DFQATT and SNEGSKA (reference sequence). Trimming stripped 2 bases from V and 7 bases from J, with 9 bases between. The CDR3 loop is CSARSGHEQYF. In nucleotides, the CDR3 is TGCAGTGCTAGATCTGGCCATGAGCAGTACTTC.

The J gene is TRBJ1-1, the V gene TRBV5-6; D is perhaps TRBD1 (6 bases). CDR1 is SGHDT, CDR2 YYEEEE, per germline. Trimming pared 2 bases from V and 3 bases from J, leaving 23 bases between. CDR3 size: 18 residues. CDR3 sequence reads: CASSFKTGELGRDTEAFF. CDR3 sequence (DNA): TGTGCCAGCAGCTTTAAGACAGGCGAGTTGGGGAGGGACACTGAAGCTTTCTTT. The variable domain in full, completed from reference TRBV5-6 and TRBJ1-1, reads DAGVTQSPTHLIKTRGQQVTLRCSPKSGHDTVSWYQQALGQGPQFIFQYYEEEERQRGNFPDRFSGHQFPNYSSELNVNALLLGDSALYLCASSFKTGELGRDTEAFFGQGTRLTVV.

The CDR3 DNA reads TGTGCCAGCAGCGCCCAGTTGAACACTGAAGCTTTCTTT. This codes for CASSAQLNTEAFF. This chain joins TRBV2 and TRBJ1-1; D gene ambiguous. The CDR3 spans 13 residues. V was cut by 6 bases and J by 0 bases, with 8 bases left in between. Germline V CDR1 and CDR2: SNHLY, FYNNEI.

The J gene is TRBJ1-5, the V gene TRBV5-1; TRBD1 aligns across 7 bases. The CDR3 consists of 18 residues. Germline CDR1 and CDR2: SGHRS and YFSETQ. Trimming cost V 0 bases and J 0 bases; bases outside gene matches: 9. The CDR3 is CASSLAPWGTDSNQPQHF. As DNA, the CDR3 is TGCGCCAGCAGCTTGGCCCCCTGGGGGACAGATAGCAATCAGCCCCAGCATTTT.

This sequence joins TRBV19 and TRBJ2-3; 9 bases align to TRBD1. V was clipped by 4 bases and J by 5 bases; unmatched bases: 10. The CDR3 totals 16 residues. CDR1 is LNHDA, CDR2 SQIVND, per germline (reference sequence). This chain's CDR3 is CASSRPGQGGGDTQYF. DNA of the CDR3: TGTGCCAGTAGTAGACCGGGACAGGGTGGTGGAGATACGCAGTATTTT. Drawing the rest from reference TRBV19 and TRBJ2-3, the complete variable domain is DGGITQSPKYLFRKEGQNVTLSCEQNLNHDAMYWYRQDPGQGLRLIYYSQIVNDFQKGDIAEGYSVSREKKESFPLTVTSAQKNPTAFYLCASSRPGQGGGDTQYFGPGTRLTVL.

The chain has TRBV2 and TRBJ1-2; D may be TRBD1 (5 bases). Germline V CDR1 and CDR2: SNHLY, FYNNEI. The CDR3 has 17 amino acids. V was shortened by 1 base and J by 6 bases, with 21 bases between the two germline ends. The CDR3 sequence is CASSEESDGGVVDGYTF. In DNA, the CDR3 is TGTGCCAGCAGTGAAGAGTCAGATGGAGGGGTGGTAGATGGCTACACCTTC. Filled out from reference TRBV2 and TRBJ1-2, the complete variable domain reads EPEVTQTPSHQVTQMGQEVILRCVPISNHLYFYWYRQILGQKVEFLVSFYNNEISEKSEIFDDQFSVERPDGSNFTLKIRSTKLEDSAMYFCASSEESDGGVVDGYTFGSGTRLTVV.

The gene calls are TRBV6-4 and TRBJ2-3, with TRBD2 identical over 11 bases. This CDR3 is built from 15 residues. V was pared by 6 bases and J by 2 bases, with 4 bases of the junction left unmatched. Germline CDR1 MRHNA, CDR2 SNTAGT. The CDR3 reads CASSPSGRSTDTQYF. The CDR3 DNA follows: TGTGCCAGCAGCCCTAGCGGGAGGTCCACAGATACGCAGTATTTT.

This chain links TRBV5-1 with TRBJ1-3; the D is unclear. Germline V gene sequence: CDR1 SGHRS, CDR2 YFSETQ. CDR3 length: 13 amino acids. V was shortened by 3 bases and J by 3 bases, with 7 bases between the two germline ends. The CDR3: CASSSSDGNTIYF. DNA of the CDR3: TGCGCCAGCAGCTCAAGCGATGGAAACACCATATATTTT.